The 17 T cell receptor beta chains given below trace back to one sample, sequenced in a study of blood T cell repertoires in COVID-19. Here immunoSEQ multiplex PCR was the method, and the copy in TCRdb shows in-frame clones only, minus some. The data hold 97,000 or so clones, with around nine tenths observed a single time. Sequenced material: peripheral blood. Receptors originate from a man between 45 and 60 years old with active or convalescent COVID-19.

V usage is TRBV7-9 and J usage is TRBJ2-7; 9 positions agree with TRBD2. The CDR3 runs 17 residues. V was pared by 3 bases and J by 4 bases, with 13 bases of the junction left unmatched. CDR1 and CDR2 from the germline V gene are SEHNR and FQNEAQ (reference sequence). The CDR3 nucleotides are TGTGCCAGCAGCTTCATCAGACCGGCTAGCGGGGTGTACGAGCAGTACTTC. Its protein is CASSFIRPASGVYEQYF.

The chain is built from TRBV5-1 and TRBJ2-7; a weak D match, TRBD2 (6 bases). V was shortened by 5 bases and J by 6 bases, with 15 bases between the two germline ends. Germline V gives CDR1 SGHRS, CDR2 YFSETQ. The CDR3 contains 13 residues. CDR3 residues: CASSSSGVGEQYF. The CDR3, as DNA: TGCGCCAGCAGTAGTTCGGGGGTCGGCGAGCAGTACTTC.

The V gene is TRBV7-6, the J gene TRBJ1-5; perhaps TRBD1 as D (5 bases). Germline V gene data show CDR1 as SGHVS and CDR2 as FNYEAQ. The V end was cut by 0 bases, the J end by 5 bases, with 11 bases between. The CDR3 contains 15 residues. CDR3: CASSLAVGADQPQHF. The CDR3 DNA reads TGTGCCAGCAGCTTAGCGGTAGGGGCGGATCAGCCCCAGCATTTT.

The chain is built from TRBV24-1 and TRBJ1-4, with 10 bases that match TRBD1. The length of the CDR3 is 15 residues. Germline values: CDR1 KGHDR, CDR2 SFDVKD. V lost 3 bases to trimming and J lost 8 bases; unmatched junction nucleotides: 5. The CDR3 region has the DNA TGTGCCACCAGTGATACCGGGACAGGGGTAGAAAAACTGTTTTTT. Protein sequence: CATSDTGTGVEKLFF.

This clone was detected only a few times. This sequence joins TRBV20-1 and TRBJ1-2; TRBD1 is a possible D gene (5 bases). There are 11 residues in the CDR3. From germline, CDR1 is DFQATT and CDR2 SNEGSKA (reference sequence). Trimming removed 4 bases at V and 2 bases at J, with 5 bases between. CDR3 bases: TGCAGTGCTACAGGGAACTATGGCTACACCTTC. This sequence encodes CSATGNYGYTF.

CDR3 amino acids: CASSFGLDVDTQYF. CDR3 coding DNA: TGTGCCAGCAGTTTTGGACTAGACGTAGATACGCAGTATTTT. This sequence joins TRBV5-5 and TRBJ2-3, with TRBD2 matching over 7 bases. The germline V gene encodes CDR1 SGHKS and CDR2 YYEKEE (reference sequence). The CDR3 has 14 amino acids. With 5 bases clipped from V and 5 bases from J, the junction kept 8 bases outside the gene matches.

This clone was seen once. The gene calls are TRBV28 and TRBJ2-1; D perhaps matches TRBD2 (7 bases). The CDR3 runs to 14 residues. From germline, CDR1 is MDHEN and CDR2 SYDVKM. Trimming took 3 bases from V and 7 from J, leaving 13 bases between them. The CDR3 DNA sequence: TGTGCCAGCAGTTTTGGGGGGGCGAGGAATGAGCAGTTCTTC. Amino acid sequence: CASSFGGARNEQFF.

V usage is TRBV7-8 and J usage is TRBJ1-2; 8 nucleotides match TRBD1. CDR1 and CDR2 (germline): SGHVS, FQNEAQ. J gave up 6 bases and V 2 bases, and 8 bases lay outside the gene matches. This CDR3 comprises 15 residues. CDR3 bases: TGTGCCAGCAGCTTATCCCCCGGACAGGGTGATGGCTACACCTTC. This codes for CASSLSPGQGDGYTF.

This chain links TRBV27 with TRBJ2-7; 8 nucleotides line up with TRBD1. V gave up 2 bases and J gave up 9 bases; unmatched junction bases: 9. The CDR3 length is 14 residues. Germline values: CDR1 MNHEY, CDR2 SMNVEV (reference sequence). The CDR3, as DNA: TGTGCCAGCAGTTTAGGGACAGGTTCAACACGGCAGTACGTC. This gives the protein CASSLGTGSTRQYV.

The chain combines TRBV10-2 with TRBJ1-2; possibly TRBD1 for D (5 bases). This CDR3 has 16 amino acids. Trimming removed 3 bases from V and 6 bases from J, with 20 bases in between. The germline CDR1 and CDR2 sequences are WSHSY and SAAADI. The CDR3 sequence is CASSDGGDPLTNGYTF. DNA for the CDR3: TGCGCCAGCAGTGATGGGGGGGACCCTCTAACTAATGGCTACACCTTC.

The V gene is TRBV6-1, the J gene TRBJ2-7; the D gene is possibly TRBD2 (5 bases). The length of the CDR3 is 14 residues. CDR1 is MNHNS, CDR2 SASEGT, per germline. Trimming pared 2 bases from V and 4 bases from J, leaving 12 bases between. CDR3 sequence: CASSERPSGYEQYV. For the CDR3, the DNA is TGTGCCAGCAGTGAACGGCCCAGCGGTTACGAGCAGTACGTC.

This clone was seen only a few times. The chain uses TRBV28 and TRBJ2-3; TRBD2 matches 12 bases. Germline V gene sequence: CDR1 MDHEN, CDR2 SYDVKM. The J segment lost 6 bases and the V segment lost 9 bases, leaving 7 bases of the junction unmatched. The CDR3 consists of 14 residues. For the CDR3, the DNA is TGTGCCAGTAAACTAGCGGGGGGCAGTGATACGCAGTATTTT. It specifies CASKLAGGSDTQYF.

The chain links TRBV11-2 to TRBJ2-3; D is unresolved. Deletions cut 3 bases from V and 0 bases from J, with 7 bases between. Germline lookup yields CDR1 SGHAT and CDR2 FQNNGV. The CDR3 contains 14 residues. The DNA for the CDR3 is TGTGCCAGCAGCTTGCGGTTAAGCACAGATACGCAGTATTTT. Its protein is CASSLRLSTDTQYF.

J is TRBJ2-3 and V is TRBV27; 7 bases match TRBD1. This CDR3 is 14 amino acids long. J was trimmed by 2 bases and V by 6 bases; bases with no gene match: 5. Germline V CDR1 and CDR2: MNHEY, SMNVEV (reference sequence). The CDR3 nucleotides read TGTGCCAGCAGGACAGGGCAGGTCACAGATACGCAGTATTTT. This gives the protein CASRTGQVTDTQYF.

The DNA of the CDR3 is TGTGCCAGCAGCTTATTGCAGGCGAACACTGAAGCTTTCTTT. This gives the protein CASSLLQANTEAFF. The rearrangement uses TRBV7-2 and TRBJ1-1; the D is unclear. Germline assignment: CDR1 SGHTA and CDR2 FQGNSA. The CDR3 runs to 14 residues. The V and J ends lost 2 bases and 1 base respectively, with 8 bases between them.

The chain has TRBV21-1 and TRBJ2-3; the table's D call, TRBD1, was not checked against the DNA. TRBV21-1 is noted as a pseudogene. This CDR3 region has 15 residues. For the CDR3, the DNA is TGTGCCAGCAGCAAGGAGACAGGCCGCACAGATACGCAGTATTTT. This translates into CASSKETGRTDTQYF.

The chain is built from TRBV12-2 and TRBJ1-5; TRBD1 was called by the table and not checked on the DNA. TRBV12-2 is flagged as a pseudogene. This CDR3 spans 19 amino acids. The CDR3 loop reads CASRLAGTYRGKGNQPQHF. Here the CDR3 DNA reads TGTGCAAGTCGCTTAGCCGGAACTTACAGGGGTAAGGGCAATCAGCCCCAGCATTTT.